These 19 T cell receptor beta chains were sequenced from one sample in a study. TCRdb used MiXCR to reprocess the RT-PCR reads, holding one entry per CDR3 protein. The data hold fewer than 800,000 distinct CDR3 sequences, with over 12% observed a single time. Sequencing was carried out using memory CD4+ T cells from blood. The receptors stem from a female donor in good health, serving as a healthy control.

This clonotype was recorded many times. Here the CDR3 reads CASSFKGPRSGELFF. In DNA, the CDR3 is TGTGCCAGCAGCTTTAAGGGGCCTCGAAGCGGGGAGCTGTTTTTT. V usage is TRBV5-6 and J usage is TRBJ2-2, with TRBD1 as a possible D gene (5 bases). Germline V gene sequence: CDR1 SGHDT, CDR2 YYEEEE. V was pared by 2 bases and J by 7 bases, with 15 bases between. The CDR3 consists of 15 residues.

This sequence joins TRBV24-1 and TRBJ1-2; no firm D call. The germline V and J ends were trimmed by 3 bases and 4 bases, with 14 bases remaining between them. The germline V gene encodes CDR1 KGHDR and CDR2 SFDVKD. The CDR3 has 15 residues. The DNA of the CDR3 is TGTGCCACCAGTGATGGGGTCAAGGCTATCTATGGCTACACCTTC. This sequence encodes CATSDGVKAIYGYTF.

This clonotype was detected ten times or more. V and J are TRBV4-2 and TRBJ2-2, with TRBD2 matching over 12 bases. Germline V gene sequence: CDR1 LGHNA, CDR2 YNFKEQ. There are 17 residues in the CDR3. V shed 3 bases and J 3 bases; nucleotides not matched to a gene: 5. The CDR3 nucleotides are TGTGCCAGCAGCCAGCGACTAGCGGGAGAGGACACCGGGGAGCTGTTTTTT. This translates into CASSQRLAGEDTGELFF.

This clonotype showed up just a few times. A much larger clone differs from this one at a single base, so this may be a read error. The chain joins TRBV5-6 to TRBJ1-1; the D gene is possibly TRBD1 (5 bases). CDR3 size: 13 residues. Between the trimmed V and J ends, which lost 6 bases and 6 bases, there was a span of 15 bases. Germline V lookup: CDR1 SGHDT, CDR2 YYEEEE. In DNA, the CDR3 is TGTGCCAGCAACCCACCGGGGGTGGCTGAAGCTTTCTTT. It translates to CASNPPGVAEAFF. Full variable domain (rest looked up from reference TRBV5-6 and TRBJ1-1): DAGVTQSPTHLIKTRGQQVTLRCSPKSGHDTVSWYQQALGQGPQFIFQYYEEEERQRGNFPDRFSGHQFPNYSSELNVNALLLGDSALYLCASNPPGVAEAFFGQGTRLTVV.

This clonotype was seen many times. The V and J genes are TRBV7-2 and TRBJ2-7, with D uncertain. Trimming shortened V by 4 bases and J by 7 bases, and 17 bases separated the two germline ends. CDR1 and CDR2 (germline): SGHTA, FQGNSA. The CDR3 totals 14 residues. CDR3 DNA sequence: TGTGCCAGCAGCTCCATTGACTCGCCTTGGGAGCAGTACTTC. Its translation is CASSSIDSPWEQYF.

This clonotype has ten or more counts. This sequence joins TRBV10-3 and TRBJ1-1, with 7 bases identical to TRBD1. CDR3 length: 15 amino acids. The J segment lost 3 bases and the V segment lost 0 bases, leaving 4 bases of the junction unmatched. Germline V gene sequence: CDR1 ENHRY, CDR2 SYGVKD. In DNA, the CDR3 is TGTGCCATCAGTGAGTCGAGGGGGCGGTACACTGAAGCTTTCTTT. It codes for CAISESRGRYTEAFF.

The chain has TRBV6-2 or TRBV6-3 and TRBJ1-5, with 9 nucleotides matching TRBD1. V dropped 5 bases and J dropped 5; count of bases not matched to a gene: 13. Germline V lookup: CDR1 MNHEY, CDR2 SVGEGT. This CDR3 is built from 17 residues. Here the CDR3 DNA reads TGTGCCAGCAGTAACCCAACACTACAGGGGGCCGATCAGCCCCAGCATTTT. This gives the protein CASSNPTLQGADQPQHF.

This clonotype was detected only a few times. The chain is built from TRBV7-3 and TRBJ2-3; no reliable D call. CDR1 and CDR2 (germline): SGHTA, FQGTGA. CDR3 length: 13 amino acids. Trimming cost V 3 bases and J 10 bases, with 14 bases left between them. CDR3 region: CASSFTSRSPQYF. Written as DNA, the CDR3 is TGTGCCAGCAGCTTTACTTCGCGTTCCCCGCAGTATTTT. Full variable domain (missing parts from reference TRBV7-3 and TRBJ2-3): GAGVSQTPSNKVTEKGKYVELRCDPISGHTALYWYRQSLGQGPEFLIYFQGTGAADDSGLPNDRFFAVRPEGSVSTLKIQRTERGDSAVYLCASSFTSRSPQYFGPGTRLTVL.

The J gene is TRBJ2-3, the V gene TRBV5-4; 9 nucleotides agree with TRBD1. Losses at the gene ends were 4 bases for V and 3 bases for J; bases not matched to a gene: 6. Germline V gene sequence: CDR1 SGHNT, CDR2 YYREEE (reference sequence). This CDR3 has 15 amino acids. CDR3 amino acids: CASSTGGAGTDTQYF. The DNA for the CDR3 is TGTGCCAGCAGCACAGGGGGCGCGGGAACAGATACGCAGTATTTT.

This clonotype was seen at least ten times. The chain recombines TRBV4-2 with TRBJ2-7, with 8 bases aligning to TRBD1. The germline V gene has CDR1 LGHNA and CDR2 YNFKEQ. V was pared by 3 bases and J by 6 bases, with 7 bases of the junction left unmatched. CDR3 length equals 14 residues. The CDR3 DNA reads TGTGCCAGCAGCCATGGACAGGGCCCAGGCGAGCAGTACTTC. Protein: CASSHGQGPGEQYF.

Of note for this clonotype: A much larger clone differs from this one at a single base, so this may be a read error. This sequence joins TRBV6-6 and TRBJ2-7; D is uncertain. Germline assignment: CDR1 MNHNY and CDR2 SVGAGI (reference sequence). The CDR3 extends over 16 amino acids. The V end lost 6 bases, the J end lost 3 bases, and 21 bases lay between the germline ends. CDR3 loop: CASSSGWVVIIYEQYF. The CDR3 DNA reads TGTGCCAGCAGCTCCGGTTGGGTGGTCATAATCTACGAGCAGTACTTC.

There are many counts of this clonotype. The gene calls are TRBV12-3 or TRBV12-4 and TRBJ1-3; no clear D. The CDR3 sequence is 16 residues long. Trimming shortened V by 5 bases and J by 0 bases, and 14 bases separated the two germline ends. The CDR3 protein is CASSQQAPSSGNTIYF. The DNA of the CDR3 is TGTGCCAGCAGTCAGCAGGCGCCGAGCTCTGGAAACACCATATATTTT.

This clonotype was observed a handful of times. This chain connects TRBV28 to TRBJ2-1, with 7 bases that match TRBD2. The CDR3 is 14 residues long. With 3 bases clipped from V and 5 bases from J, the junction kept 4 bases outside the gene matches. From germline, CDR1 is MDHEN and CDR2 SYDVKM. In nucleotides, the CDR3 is TGTGCCAGCAGTTTGAGTAGCGGGCACAATGAGCAGTTCTTC. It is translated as CASSLSSGHNEQFF.

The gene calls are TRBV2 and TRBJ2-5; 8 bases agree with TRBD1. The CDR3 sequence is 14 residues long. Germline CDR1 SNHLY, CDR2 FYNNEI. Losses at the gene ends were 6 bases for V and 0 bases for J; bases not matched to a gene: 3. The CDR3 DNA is TGTGCCAGCAGGACAGGGGATTACCAAGAGACCCAGTACTTC. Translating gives CASRTGDYQETQYF.

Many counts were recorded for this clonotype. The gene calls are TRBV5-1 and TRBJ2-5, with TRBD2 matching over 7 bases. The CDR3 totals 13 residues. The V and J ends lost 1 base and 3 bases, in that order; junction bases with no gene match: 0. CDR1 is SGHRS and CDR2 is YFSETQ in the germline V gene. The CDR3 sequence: CASSLSGEETQYF. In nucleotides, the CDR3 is TGCGCCAGCAGCTTGAGCGGGGAAGAGACCCAGTACTTC.

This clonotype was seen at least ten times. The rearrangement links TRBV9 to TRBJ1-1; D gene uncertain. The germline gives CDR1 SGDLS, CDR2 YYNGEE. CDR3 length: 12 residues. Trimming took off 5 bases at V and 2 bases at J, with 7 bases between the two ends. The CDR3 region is CASREGNTEAFF. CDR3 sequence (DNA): TGTGCCAGCAGGGAAGGAAACACTGAAGCTTTCTTT.

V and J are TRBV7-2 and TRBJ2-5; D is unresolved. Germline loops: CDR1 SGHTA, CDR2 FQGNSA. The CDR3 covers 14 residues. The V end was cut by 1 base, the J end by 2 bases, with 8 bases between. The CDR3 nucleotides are TGTGCCAGCAGCTTAGGGGCTAGACAAGAGACCCAGTACTTC. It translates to CASSLGARQETQYF.

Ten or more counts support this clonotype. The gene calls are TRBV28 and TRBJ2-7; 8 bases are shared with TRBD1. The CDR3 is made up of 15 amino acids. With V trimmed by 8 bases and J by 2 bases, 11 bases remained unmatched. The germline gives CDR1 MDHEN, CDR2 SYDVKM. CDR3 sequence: CASSPPGTGAYEQYF. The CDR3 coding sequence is TGTGCCAGCTCACCACCAGGGACAGGCGCCTACGAGCAGTACTTC.

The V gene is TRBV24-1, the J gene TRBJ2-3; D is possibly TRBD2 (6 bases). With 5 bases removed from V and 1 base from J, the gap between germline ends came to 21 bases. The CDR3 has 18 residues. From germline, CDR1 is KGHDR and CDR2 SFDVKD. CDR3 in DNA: TGTGCCACCAGTGGTATACTCGGGAGTAGTCGTGGCACAGATACGCAGTATTTT. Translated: CATSGILGSSRGTDTQYF.